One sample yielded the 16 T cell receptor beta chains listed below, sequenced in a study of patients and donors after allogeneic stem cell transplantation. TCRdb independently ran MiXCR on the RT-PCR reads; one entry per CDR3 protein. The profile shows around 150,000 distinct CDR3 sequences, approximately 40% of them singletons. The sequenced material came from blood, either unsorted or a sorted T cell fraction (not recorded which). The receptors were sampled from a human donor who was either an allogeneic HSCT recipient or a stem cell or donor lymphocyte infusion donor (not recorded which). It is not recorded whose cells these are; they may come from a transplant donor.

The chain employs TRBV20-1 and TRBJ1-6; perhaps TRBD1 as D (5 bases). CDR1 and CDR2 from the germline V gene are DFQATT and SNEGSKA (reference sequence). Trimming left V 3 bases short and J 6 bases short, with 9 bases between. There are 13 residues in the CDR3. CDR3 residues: CSASRGINSPLHF. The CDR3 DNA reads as TGCAGTGCTAGTCGGGGGATTAATTCACCCCTCCACTTT.

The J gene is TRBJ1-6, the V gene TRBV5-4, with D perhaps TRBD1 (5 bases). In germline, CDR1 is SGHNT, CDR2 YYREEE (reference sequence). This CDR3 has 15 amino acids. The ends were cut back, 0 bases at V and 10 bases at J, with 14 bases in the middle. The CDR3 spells CASSLGGPSLSPLHF. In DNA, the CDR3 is TGTGCCAGCAGCTTGGGGGGCCCCTCATTGTCACCCCTCCACTTT.

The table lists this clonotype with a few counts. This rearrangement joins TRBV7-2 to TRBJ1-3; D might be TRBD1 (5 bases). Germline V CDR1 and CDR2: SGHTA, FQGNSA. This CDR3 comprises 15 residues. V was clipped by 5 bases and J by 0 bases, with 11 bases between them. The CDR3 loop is CASSPDSSSGNTIYF. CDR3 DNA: TGTGCCAGCAGCCCAGACAGCAGCTCTGGAAACACCATATATTTT.

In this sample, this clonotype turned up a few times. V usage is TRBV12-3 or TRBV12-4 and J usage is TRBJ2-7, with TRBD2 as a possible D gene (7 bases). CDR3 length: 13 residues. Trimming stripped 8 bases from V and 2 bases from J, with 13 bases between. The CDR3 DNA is TGTGCCAGCGCCGCCGGGGGGCCCTACGAGCAGTACTTC. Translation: CASAAGGPYEQYF.

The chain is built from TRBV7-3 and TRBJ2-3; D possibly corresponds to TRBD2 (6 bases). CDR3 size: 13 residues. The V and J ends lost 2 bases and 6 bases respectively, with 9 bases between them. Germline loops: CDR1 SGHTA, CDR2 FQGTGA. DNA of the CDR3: TGTGCCAGCAGCTTATTGGAGGGCGATACGCAGTATTTT. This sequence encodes CASSLLEGDTQYF.

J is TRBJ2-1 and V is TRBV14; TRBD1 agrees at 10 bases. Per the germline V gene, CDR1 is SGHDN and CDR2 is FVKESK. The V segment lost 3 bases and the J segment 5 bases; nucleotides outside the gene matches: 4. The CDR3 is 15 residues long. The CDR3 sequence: CASSQGQGNHNEQFF. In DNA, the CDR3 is TGTGCCAGCAGCCAGGGACAGGGGAACCACAATGAGCAGTTCTTC.

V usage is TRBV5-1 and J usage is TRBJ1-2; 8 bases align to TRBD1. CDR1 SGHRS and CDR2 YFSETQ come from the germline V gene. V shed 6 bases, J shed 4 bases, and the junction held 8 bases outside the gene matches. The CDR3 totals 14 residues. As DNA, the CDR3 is TGCGCCAGCACGTCGACAGGGGTTGGCTATGGCTACACCTTC. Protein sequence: CASTSTGVGYGYTF.

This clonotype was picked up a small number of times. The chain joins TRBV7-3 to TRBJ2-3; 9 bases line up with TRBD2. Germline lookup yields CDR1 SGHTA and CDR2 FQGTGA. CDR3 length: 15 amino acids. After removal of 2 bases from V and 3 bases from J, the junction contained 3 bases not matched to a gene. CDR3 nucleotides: TGTGCCAGCAGCTTAGGTGGACTAGCGACAGATACGCAGTATTTT. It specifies CASSLGGLATDTQYF.

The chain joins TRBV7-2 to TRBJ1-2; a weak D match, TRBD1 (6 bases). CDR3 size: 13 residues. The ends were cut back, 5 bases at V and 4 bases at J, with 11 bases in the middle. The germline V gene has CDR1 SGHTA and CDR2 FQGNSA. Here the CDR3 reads CASSAGQIYGYTF. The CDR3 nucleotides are TGTGCCAGCAGCGCCGGACAGATCTATGGCTACACCTTC.

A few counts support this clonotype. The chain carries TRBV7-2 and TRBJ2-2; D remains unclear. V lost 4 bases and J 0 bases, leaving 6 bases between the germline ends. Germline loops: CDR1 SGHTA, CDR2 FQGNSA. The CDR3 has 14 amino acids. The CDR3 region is CASSYPSNTGELFF. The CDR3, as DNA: TGTGCCAGCAGCTACCCCTCGAACACCGGGGAGCTGTTTTTT.

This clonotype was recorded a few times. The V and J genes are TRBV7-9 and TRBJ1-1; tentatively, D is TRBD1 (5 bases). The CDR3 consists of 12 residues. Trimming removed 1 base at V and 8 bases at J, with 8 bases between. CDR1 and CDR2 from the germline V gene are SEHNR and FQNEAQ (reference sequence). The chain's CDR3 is CASSLVAGEAFF. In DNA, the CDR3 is TGTGCCAGCAGCTTAGTGGCAGGGGAAGCTTTCTTT. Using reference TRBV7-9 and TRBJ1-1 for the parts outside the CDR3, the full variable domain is DTGVSQNPRHKITKRGQNVTFRCDPISEHNRLYWYRQTLGQGPEFLTYFQNEAQLEKSRLLSDRFSAERPKGSFSTLEIQRTEQGDSAMYLCASSLVAGEAFFGQGTRLTVV.

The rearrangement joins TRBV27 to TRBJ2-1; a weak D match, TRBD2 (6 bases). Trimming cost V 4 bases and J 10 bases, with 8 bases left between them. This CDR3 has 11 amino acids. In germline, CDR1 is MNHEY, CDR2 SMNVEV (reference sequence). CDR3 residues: CASSSAGEQFF. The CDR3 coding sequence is TGTGCCAGCAGTTCCGCGGGAGAGCAGTTCTTC.

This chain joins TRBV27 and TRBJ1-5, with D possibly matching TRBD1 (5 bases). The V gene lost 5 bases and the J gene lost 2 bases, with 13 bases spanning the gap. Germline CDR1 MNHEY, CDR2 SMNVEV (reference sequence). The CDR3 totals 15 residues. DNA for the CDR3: TGTGCCAGCAGTAACCTATGGGACCGCAATCAGCCCCAGCATTTT. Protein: CASSNLWDRNQPQHF.

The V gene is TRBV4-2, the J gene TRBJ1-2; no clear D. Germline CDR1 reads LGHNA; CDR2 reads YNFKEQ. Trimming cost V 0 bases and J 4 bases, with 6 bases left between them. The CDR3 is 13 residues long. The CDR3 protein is CASSQDAGYGYTF. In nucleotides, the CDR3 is TGTGCCAGCAGCCAAGACGCCGGCTATGGCTACACCTTC.

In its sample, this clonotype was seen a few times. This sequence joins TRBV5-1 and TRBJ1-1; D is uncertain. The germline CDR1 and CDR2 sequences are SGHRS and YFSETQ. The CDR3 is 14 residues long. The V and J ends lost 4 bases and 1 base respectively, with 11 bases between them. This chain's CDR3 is CASSPGPENTEAFF. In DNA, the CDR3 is TGCGCCAGCAGCCCAGGACCGGAGAACACTGAAGCTTTCTTT.

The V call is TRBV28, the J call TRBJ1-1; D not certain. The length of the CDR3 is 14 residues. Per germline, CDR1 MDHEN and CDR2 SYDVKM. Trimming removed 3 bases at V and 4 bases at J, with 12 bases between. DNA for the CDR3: TGTGCCAGCAGTTTCCCCGGAGCCAGCACTGAAGCTTTCTTT. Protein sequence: CASSFPGASTEAFF. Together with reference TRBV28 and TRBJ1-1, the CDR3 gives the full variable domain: DVKVTQSSRYLVKRTGEKVFLECVQDMDHENMFWYRQDPGLGLRLIYFSYDVKMKEKGDIPEGYSVSREKKERFSLILESASTNQTSMYLCASSFPGASTEAFFGQGTRLTVV.